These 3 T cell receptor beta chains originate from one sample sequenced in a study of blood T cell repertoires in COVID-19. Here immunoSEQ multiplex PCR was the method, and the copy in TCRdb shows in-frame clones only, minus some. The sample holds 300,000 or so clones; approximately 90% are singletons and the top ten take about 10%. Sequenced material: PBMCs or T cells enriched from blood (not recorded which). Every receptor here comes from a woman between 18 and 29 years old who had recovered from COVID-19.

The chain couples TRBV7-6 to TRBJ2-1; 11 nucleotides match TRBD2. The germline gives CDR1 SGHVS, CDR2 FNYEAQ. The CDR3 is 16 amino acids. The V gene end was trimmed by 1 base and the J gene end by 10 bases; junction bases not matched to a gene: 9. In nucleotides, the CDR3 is TGTGCCAGCAGCTTAGGGGTAGCGGGAGGGGCGGCGGAGCAGTTCTTC. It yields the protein CASSLGVAGGAAEQFF. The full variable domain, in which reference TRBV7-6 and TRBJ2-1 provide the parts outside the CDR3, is GAGVSQSPRYKVTKRGQDVALRCDPISGHVSLYWYRQALGQGPEFLTYFNYEAQQDKSGLPNDRFSAERPEGSISTLTIQRTEQRDSAMYRCASSLGVAGGAAEQFFGPGTRLTVL.

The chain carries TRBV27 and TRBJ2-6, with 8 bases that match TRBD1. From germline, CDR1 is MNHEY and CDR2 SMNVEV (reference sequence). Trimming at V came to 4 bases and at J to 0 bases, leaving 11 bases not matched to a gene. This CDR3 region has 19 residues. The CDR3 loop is CASSSGQGGLPSGANVLTF. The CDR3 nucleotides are TGTGCCAGCAGTTCAGGACAGGGCGGACTTCCCTCTGGGGCCAACGTCCTGACTTTC.

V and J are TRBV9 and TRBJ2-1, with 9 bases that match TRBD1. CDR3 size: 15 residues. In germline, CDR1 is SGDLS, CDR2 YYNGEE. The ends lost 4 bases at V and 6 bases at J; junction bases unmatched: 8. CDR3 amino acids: CASSPPGTGINEQFF. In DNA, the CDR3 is TGTGCCAGCAGCCCCCCCGGGACAGGGATCAATGAGCAGTTCTTC.